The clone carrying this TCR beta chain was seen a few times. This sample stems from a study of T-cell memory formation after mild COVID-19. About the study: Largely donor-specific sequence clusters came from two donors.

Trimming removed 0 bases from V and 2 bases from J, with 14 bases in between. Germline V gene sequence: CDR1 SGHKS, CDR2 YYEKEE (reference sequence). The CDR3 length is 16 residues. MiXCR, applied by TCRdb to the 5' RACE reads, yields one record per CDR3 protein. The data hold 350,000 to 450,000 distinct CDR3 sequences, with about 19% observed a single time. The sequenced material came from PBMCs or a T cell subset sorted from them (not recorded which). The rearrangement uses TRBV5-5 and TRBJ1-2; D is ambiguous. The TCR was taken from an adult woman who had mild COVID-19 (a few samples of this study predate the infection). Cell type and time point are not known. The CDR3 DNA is TGTGCCAGCAGCTTGGCCTTCACTTGGGGAAACTATGGCTACACCTTC. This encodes CASSLAFTWGNYGYTF.